This is a list of T cell receptor beta chains from one sample in a study of tumor-infiltrating T cells and Merkel cell polyomavirus. The data were produced by immunoSEQ multiplex PCR, yet TCRdb's version contains in-frame clones alone and is incomplete. The sample consists of fewer than 3,500 clones, just under 85% of them appearing once. The sequenced sample consisted of tumor tissue. The receptors stem from a man between 45 and 60 years old with Merkel cell carcinoma. The CDR3 runs from the conserved cysteine through the conserved F or W. The D gene is left open where the match is weak.

j_gene | d_gene | v_gene | CDR3aa | CDR3nt
TRBJ2-2 | . | TRBV7-9 | CASSWGLNTGELFF | TGTGCCAGCAGCTGGGGCTTGAACACCGGGGAGCTGTTTTTT
TRBJ2-3 | . | TRBV6-4 | CASSARDTDTQYF | TGTGCCAGCAGTGCCCGGGACACAGATACGCAGTATTTT
TRBJ2-5 | . | TRBV11-3 | CASQGGQETQYF | TGTGCCAGCCAAGGGGGCCAAGAGACCCAGTACTTC
TRBJ2-3 | TRBD2 | TRBV30 | CAWLRGLSTDTQYF | TGTGCCTGGCTCCGGGGACTAAGCACAGATACGCAGTATTTT
TRBJ2-5 | . | TRBV7-9 | CASSLLQEETQYF | TGTGCCAGCAGCTTACTCCAGGAAGAGACCCAGTACTTC
TRBJ2-1 | . | TRBV28 | CASSTGNYNEQFF | TGTGCCAGCAGTACGGGAAACTACAATGAGCAGTTCTTC
TRBJ1-2 | TRBD1 | TRBV19 | CASSSTGDSGGYTF | TGTGCCAGTAGTTCCACAGGGGACTCAGGGGGCTACACCTTC
TRBJ2-1 | . | TRBV29-1 | CSVEWSGAYNEQFF | TGCAGCGTTGAATGGTCAGGGGCCTACAATGAGCAGTTCTTC
TRBJ1-1 | . | TRBV20-1 | CSAVNSFEAFF | TGCAGTGCCGTTAACAGCTTTGAAGCTTTCTTT
TRBJ2-5 | . | TRBV14 | CASSPQGRTQYF | TGTGCCAGCAGCCCTCAGGGGCGGACCCAGTACTTC
TRBJ2-5 | . | TRBV5-6 | CASSLAPRDTPEKTQYF | TGTGCCAGCAGCTTAGCCCCCCGGGACACCCCAGAAAAGACCCAGTACTTC
TRBJ1-1 | TRBD1 | TRBV7-9 | CASSAGQGDTEAFF | TGCGCCAGCAGCGCCGGACAGGGTGACACTGAAGCTTTCTTT
TRBJ2-2 | TRBD2 | TRBV27 | CASSQGLAGGHGGELFF | TGTGCCAGCAGCCAAGGACTAGCGGGGGGGCATGGCGGGGAGCTGTTTTTT
TRBJ2-5 | . | TRBV6-5 | CASSYPGRETQYF | TGTGCCAGCAGTTACCCAGGGCGGGAGACCCAGTACTTC
TRBJ2-7 | . | TRBV4-2 | CASSQPTGSTYEQYF | TGTGCCAGCAGCCAACCAACAGGGAGTACCTACGAGCAGTACTTC
TRBJ2-1 | . | TRBV4-2 | CASSQGGRSRSVNEQFF | TGTGCCAGCAGCCAAGGTGGTCGGTCCAGGTCGGTTAATGAGCAGTTCTTC
TRBJ1-6 | TRBD1 | TRBV7-9 | CASTTDRAGNSPLHF | TGTGCCAGCACCACGGACAGGGCAGGGAATTCACCCCTCCACTTT
TRBJ1-1 | . | TRBV10-2 | CASSEGGVRTEAFF | TGCGCCAGCAGTGAAGGGGGGGTGCGGACTGAAGCTTTCTTT
TRBJ1-3 | . | TRBV7-9 | CASSRQQGTGNTIYF | TGTGCCAGCAGTCGCCAACAGGGTACTGGAAACACCATATATTTT
TRBJ2-1 | TRBD1 | TRBV29-1 | CSAPGQVVNEQFF | TGCAGCGCTCCGGGACAGGTCGTCAATGAGCAGTTCTTC
TRBJ1-5 | . | TRBV27 | CASSPWGGAQPQHF | TGTGCCAGCAGCCCCTGGGGCGGGGCTCAGCCCCAGCATTTT
TRBJ2-3 | TRBD2 | TRBV7-2 | CASSLIRTSGGTDTQYF | TGTGCCAGCAGCTTAATAAGGACTAGCGGGGGCACAGATACGCAGTATTTT